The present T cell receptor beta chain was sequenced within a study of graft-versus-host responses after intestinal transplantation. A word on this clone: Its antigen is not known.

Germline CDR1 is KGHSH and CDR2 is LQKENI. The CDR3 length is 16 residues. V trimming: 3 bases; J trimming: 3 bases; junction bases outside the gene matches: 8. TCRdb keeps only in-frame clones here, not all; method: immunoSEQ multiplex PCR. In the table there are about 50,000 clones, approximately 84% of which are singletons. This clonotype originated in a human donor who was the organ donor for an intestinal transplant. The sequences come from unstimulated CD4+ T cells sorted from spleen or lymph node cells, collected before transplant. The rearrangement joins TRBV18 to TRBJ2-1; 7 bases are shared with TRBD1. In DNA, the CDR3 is TGTGCCAGCTCACCTCTTAAGGGGGCAATCTACAATGAGCAGTTCTTC. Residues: CASSPLKGAIYNEQFF. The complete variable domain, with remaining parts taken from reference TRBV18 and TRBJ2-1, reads NAGVMQNPRHLVRRRGQEARLRCSPMKGHSHVYWYRQLPEEGLKFMVYLQKENIIDESGMPKERFSAEFPKEGPSILRIQQVVRGDSAAYFCASSPLKGAIYNEQFFGPGTRLTVL.